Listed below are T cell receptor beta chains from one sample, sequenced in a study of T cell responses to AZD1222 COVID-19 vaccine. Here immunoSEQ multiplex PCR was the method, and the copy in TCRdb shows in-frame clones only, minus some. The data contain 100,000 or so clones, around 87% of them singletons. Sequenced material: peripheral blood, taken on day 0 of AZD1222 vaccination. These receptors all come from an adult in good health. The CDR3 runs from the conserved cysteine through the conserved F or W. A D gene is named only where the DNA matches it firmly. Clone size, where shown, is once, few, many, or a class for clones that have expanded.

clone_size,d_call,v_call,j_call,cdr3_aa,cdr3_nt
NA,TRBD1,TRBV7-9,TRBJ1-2,CASSPTGQGSYGYTF,TGTGCCAGCAGCCCTACGGGACAGGGTTCCTATGGCTACACCTTC
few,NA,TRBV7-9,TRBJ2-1,CASSLANEQFF,TGTGCCAGCAGCTTAGCCAATGAGCAGTTCTTC
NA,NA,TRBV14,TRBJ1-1,CASSLKMNTEAFF,TGTGCCAGCAGCTTGAAGATGAACACTGAAGCTTTCTTT
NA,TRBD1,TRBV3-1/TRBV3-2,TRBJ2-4,CASSQDRDRVAAKNIQYF,TGTGCCAGCAGCCAAGATAGGGACAGGGTAGCAGCCAAAAACATTCAGTACTTC
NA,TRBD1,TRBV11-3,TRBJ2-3,CASSYRTGGTDTQYF,TGTGCCAGCAGCTATCGGACAGGGGGCACAGATACGCAGTATTTT
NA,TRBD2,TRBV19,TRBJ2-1,CASTWTSGNNEQFF,TGTGCCAGTACATGGACTAGCGGAAACAATGAGCAGTTCTTC
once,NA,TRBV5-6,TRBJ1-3,CASSLSWVPPADTIYF,TGTGCCAGCAGCTTGTCTTGGGTCCCTCCGGCGGACACCATATATTTT
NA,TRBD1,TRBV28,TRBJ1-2,CASSPGQGRGGYTF,TGTGCCAGCAGCCCTGGACAGGGTCGAGGTGGCTACACCTTC
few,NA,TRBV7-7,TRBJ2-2,CASSATGNTGELFF,TGTGCTAGCAGCGCTACAGGGAACACCGGGGAGCTGTTTTTT
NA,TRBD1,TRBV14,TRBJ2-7,CASSPSGTESYEQYF,TGTGCCAGCAGCCCCTCCGGGACAGAGTCCTACGAGCAGTACTTC
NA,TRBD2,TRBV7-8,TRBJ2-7,CASSLVTGTGTSGRAASYEQYF,TGTGCCAGCAGCTTAGTGACTGGGACGGGGACTAGCGGGAGGGCCGCGTCCTACGAGCAGTACTTC
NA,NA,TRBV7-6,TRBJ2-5,CASSPPTGKETQYF,TGTGCCAGCAGCCCACCGACTGGGAAAGAGACCCAGTACTTC